This T cell receptor beta chain was captured by sequencing in a study of T cells in localized non-small cell lung cancer (dated by TCRdb to the early 2020s). About the full investigation: Comparing tumors with uninvolved tumor-adjacent lungs, the study looked at the T cell repertoires of fewer than 250 patients with early-stage NSCLC. A mean age of around 66 years was recorded for the NSCLC patients, of whom more than 120 were male and 85 to 110 were female. The cohort was made up of fewer than 250 treatment-naive NSCLC patients whose localized lung tumors had been resected. General conclusions and limits of the study: Higher blood T cell density associated with longer overall survival, while higher adjacent-lung clonality associated with shorter survival. Since the design was exploratory, TCR variables were selected using unadjusted p-values with no false-discovery rate correction. A median of about 55 of the top 100 tumor clones were detected in paired uninvolved adjacent lung, and 25 to 35 of these tumor clones were also found among the top 100 clones of the paired uninvolved adjacent lung. Uninvolved tumor-adjacent lung showed the highest T cell clonality, higher than tumor, which suggests more focused antigenic responses in the uninvolved tumor-adjacent lung. Multi-region tumor sequencing was not performed, so intratumor heterogeneity could not be excluded.

Details on this clone: No antigen is known for it. No base-level quality is on record; no much larger clone is a single base apart.

At diagnosis, tumor, uninvolved tumor-adjacent lung and peripheral blood were collected and then preserved as a mix of FFPE and fresh-frozen material. Blood samples were analyzed as peripheral blood mononuclear cells for TCR repertoire profiling. TCR beta CDR3 regions were sequenced from DNA using the immunoSEQ Assay. Under the source paper's analysis protocol: To compute T cell density, TCR beta template counts were normalized to usable DNA, which was estimated by amplifying housekeeping genes. Richness was estimated using the preseqR package, with extrapolation to 400,000 templates for PBMC samples and to 120,000 templates for tissue samples. Clonality was calculated as one minus Pielou's evenness. Differential abundance testing on productive amino-acid clonotypes, with a minimum total count of 5 and an alpha of 0.1, was used to identify tissue-enriched TCRs. The Jaccard Index and the Morisita Overlap Index were used to quantify repertoire overlap between compartments. GLIPH clustered TCR beta CDR3s with public tetramer-defined viral CDR3s; viral motifs required at least three viral sequences plus V-gene enrichment. Entries here come from immuneACCESS through TCRdb and include only in-frame sequences with V and J called. Some clones fail to appear in such tables; in the studies checked, an unresolved V gene covers under half of the shortfall, and the cause of the remainder is unknown. D and trimming come from the DNA, and the V and J calls and clone size come from that table. The sample yields around 20,000 clones; about 89% were counted once. Less than 3% of the sample is in the top ten clones.

The CDR3 numbers 17 residues from cysteine through phenylalanine. Just CDR3 DNA is preserved here, 51 bases in frame from base 1. Deletion took 2 bases off V and 2 bases off J, with a span of 15 bases between the germline ends. Per the germline V gene (reference sequence), MNHEY is the CDR1 and SMNVEV is the CDR2. The chain was built from TRBV27 and TRBJ1-4; TRBD1 might be the D gene, on 5 matching bases. This receptor was obtained from a woman aged 35-75 years with stage I lung adenocarcinoma. The sequences come from peripheral blood, collected before any cancer treatment. CDR3 sequence: CASSLRQGAGTNEKLFF. The DNA reads as follows: TGTGCCAGCAGTTTACGGCAGGGCGCCGGCACTAATGAAAAACTGTTTTTT. The entire variable domain, with the stretches around the CDR3 drawn from the reference TRBV27 and TRBJ1-4 proteins, is EAQVTQNPRYLITVTGKKLTVTCSQNMNHEYMSWYRQDPGLGLRQIYYSMNVEVTDKGDVPEGYKVSRKEKRNFPLILESPSPNQTSLYFCASSLRQGAGTNEKLFFGSGTQLSVL.